These 25 T cell receptor beta chains share one sample of origin, sequenced in a study of blood T cell repertoires in COVID-19. Method: immunoSEQ multiplex PCR; TCRdb's copy keeps in-frame clones and lacks some. The profile shows roughly 230,000 clones, around 80% of them singletons. Sequenced material: peripheral blood. These receptors were obtained from a man in his forties with active or convalescent COVID-19.

The V and J genes are TRBV11-3 and TRBJ2-3; 8 bases agree with TRBD2. V shed 0 bases, J shed 2 bases, and the junction held 10 bases outside the gene matches. The CDR3 loop spans 18 amino acids. The germline gives CDR1 SGHNT, CDR2 YENEEA. The CDR3 DNA follows: TGTGCCAGCAGCTTAGATAAAGGGGCAGCGGGGGACACAGATACGCAGTATTTT. It encodes CASSLDKGAAGDTDTQYF.

The chain links TRBV3-1 (or the pseudogene TRBV3-2) to TRBJ2-2; 8 nucleotides align to TRBD1. The germline V gene has CDR1 LGHDT and CDR2 YNNKEL (reference sequence). The CDR3 has 14 amino acids. After removal of 10 bases from V and 2 bases from J, the junction contained 6 bases not matched to a gene. CDR3 sequence: CATTDRVNTGELFF. As DNA, the CDR3 is TGTGCCACCACGGACAGGGTTAACACCGGGGAGCTGTTTTTT.

V and J are TRBV5-1 and TRBJ1-1, with 7 positions matching TRBD1. The trim removed 4 bases at V and 1 base at J, leaving 4 bases unmatched. The CDR3 spans 14 residues. From germline, CDR1 is SGHRS and CDR2 YFSETQ. The CDR3 DNA reads as TGCGCCAGCAGCCCTCGGACAGGGAACACTGAAGCTTTCTTT. Protein product: CASSPRTGNTEAFF.

V is TRBV12-3 or TRBV12-4 and J is TRBJ1-2; unclear D gene. The V gene lost 5 bases and the J gene lost 8 bases, with 12 bases spanning the gap. This CDR3 comprises 12 residues. This chain's CDR3 is CASSPLGVGYTF. CDR3 coding DNA: TGTGCCAGCAGTCCCTTGGGCGTGGGCTACACCTTC.

This clone was seen only once. The chain links TRBV19 to TRBJ1-5; D possibly corresponds to TRBD1 (5 bases). The CDR3 covers 17 residues. CDR1 is LNHDA and CDR2 is SQIVND in the germline V gene (reference sequence). Between the trimmed V and J ends, which lost 4 bases and 0 bases, there was a span of 16 bases. The CDR3 loop reads CASSTGLGGYSNQPQHF. CDR3 DNA: TGTGCCAGTAGTACTGGACTGGGGGGTTATAGCAATCAGCCCCAGCATTTT.

This clone was seen once. The rearrangement links TRBV28 to TRBJ2-3, with 9 positions matching TRBD2. After removal of 3 bases from V and 4 bases from J, the junction contained 8 bases not matched to a gene. The CDR3 spans 16 residues. The germline CDR1 and CDR2 sequences are MDHEN and SYDVKM. The CDR3 bases are TGTGCCAGCAGTTTCAGCGCGCGGGAGGGGCCAGATACGCAGTATTTT. Encoded protein: CASSFSAREGPDTQYF.

This clone was detected only once. The chain uses TRBV27 and TRBJ1-2; 7 bases align to TRBD1. This CDR3 spans 16 amino acids. The germline gives CDR1 MNHEY, CDR2 SMNVEV (reference sequence). The ends lost 5 bases at V and 4 bases at J; junction bases unmatched: 13. CDR3: CASSPLQWPGGYGYTF. Written as DNA, the CDR3 is TGTGCCAGCAGTCCCCTTCAGTGGCCAGGGGGCTATGGCTACACCTTC.

This chain links TRBV12-3 or TRBV12-4 with TRBJ2-5; maybe TRBD2 (6 bases). The germline V and J ends were trimmed by 5 bases and 4 bases, with 11 bases remaining between them. This CDR3 is 13 amino acids long. The CDR3 is CASSLLAVETQYF. CDR3 nucleotides: TGTGCCAGCAGTCTCTTAGCGGTAGAGACCCAGTACTTC.

The chain has TRBV5-1 and TRBJ2-3; TRBD2 matches 7 bases. CDR1 is SGHRS, CDR2 YFSETQ, per germline. The CDR3 loop spans 16 amino acids. The J segment lost 1 base and the V segment lost 1 base, leaving 6 bases of the junction unmatched. CDR3 in amino acids: CASSLLASGGTDTQYF. As DNA, the CDR3 is TGCGCCAGCAGCTTGTTGGCTAGCGGAGGCACAGATACGCAGTATTTT.

V and J are TRBV19 and TRBJ1-2, with TRBD1 matching over 12 bases. J was trimmed by 5 bases and V by 6 bases; bases with no gene match: 7. The length of the CDR3 is 15 residues. Germline-derived CDR1 and CDR2 are LNHDA and SQIVND (reference sequence). The CDR3 DNA reads as TGTGCCAGTAGCGATGGGACAGGGGGCAGGTATGGCTACACCTTC. This sequence encodes CASSDGTGGRYGYTF.

The table lists this clone with a count of one. The CDR3 nucleotides are TGTGCCAGCAGCTTAGAAGCGGGACCCCTGGTGGATACGCAGTATTTT. Translation gives CASSLEAGPLVDTQYF. This chain joins TRBV7-2 and TRBJ2-3, with TRBD2 matching 7 bases. With 1 base clipped from V and 6 bases from J, the junction kept 10 bases outside the gene matches. CDR1 SGHTA and CDR2 FQGNSA come from the germline V gene. The CDR3 totals 16 residues.

The chain recombines TRBV5-1 with TRBJ1-6, with 8 bases that match TRBD1. This CDR3 is 18 amino acids long. J was trimmed by 7 bases and V by 4 bases; bases with no gene match: 16. The V gene's germline CDR1 is SGHRS and CDR2 YFSETQ. The CDR3 sequence is CASSTHRQGAQSNSPLHF. CDR3 DNA: TGCGCCAGCAGCACCCACAGGCAGGGGGCGCAGTCCAATTCACCCCTCCACTTT.

The CDR3 spells CASSQGSGTGGPLHF. The CDR3, as DNA: TGTGCCAGCAGCCAAGGCTCCGGGACAGGGGGGCCCCTCCACTTT. The chain has TRBV3-1 (or the pseudogene TRBV3-2) and TRBJ1-6; 11 bases line up with TRBD1. Germline CDR1 and CDR2: LGHDT and YNNKEL (reference sequence). V gave up 1 base and J gave up 13 bases; unmatched junction bases: 6. The CDR3 is made up of 15 amino acids.

In the case of this clone: The same CDR3 can be traced to other DNA sequences in this sample. The rearrangement links TRBV7-9 to TRBJ1-2; D is unclear. With 1 base removed from V and 3 bases from J, the gap between germline ends came to 9 bases. The germline V gene encodes CDR1 SEHNR and CDR2 FQNEAQ (reference sequence). The CDR3 has 14 amino acids. CDR3 sequence (DNA): TGTGCCAGCAGCTTAGAGTCCGGGGACTATGGCTACACCTTC. Translated, it gives CASSLESGDYGYTF.

The V call is TRBV7-2, the J call TRBJ2-7; D remains ambiguous. V was trimmed by 1 base and J by 3 bases, leaving 13 bases between them. The CDR3 is 15 residues long. Germline V gives CDR1 SGHTA, CDR2 FQGNSA. CDR3 sequence: CASSLGGAINYEQYF. The CDR3 nucleotides read TGTGCCAGCAGCTTAGGAGGAGCCATCAACTACGAGCAGTACTTC. The full variable domain, with the rest looked up from reference TRBV7-2 and TRBJ2-7, is GAGVSQSPSNKVTEKGKDVELRCDPISGHTALYWYRQSLGQGLEFLIYFQGNSAPDKSGLPSDRFSAERTGGSVSTLTIQRTQQEDSAVYLCASSLGGAINYEQYFGPGTRLTVT.

This rearrangement joins TRBV29-1 to TRBJ2-2; 15 bases agree with TRBD2. The germline V gene encodes CDR1 SQVTM and CDR2 ANQGSEA. CDR3 length: 17 amino acids. After removal of 6 bases from V and 4 bases from J, the junction contained 9 bases not matched to a gene. CDR3 bases: TGCAGCGTCCAAACTTGGACTAGCGGGAGGGCCACCGGGGAGCTGTTTTTT. Translated, it gives CSVQTWTSGRATGELFF.

The J gene is TRBJ1-2, the V gene TRBV30, with a weak D call TRBD1 (6 bases). This CDR3 has 11 amino acids. In germline, CDR1 is GTSNPN, CDR2 SVGIG (reference sequence). V was trimmed by 3 bases and J by 8 bases, leaving 10 bases between them. The CDR3 region is CAWRGAKGYTF. DNA for the CDR3: TGTGCCTGGAGGGGGGCAAAAGGCTACACCTTC. The whole variable domain, filled in from reference TRBV30 and TRBJ1-2, reads SQTIHQWPATLVQPVGSPLSLECTVEGTSNPNLYWYRQAAGRGLQLLFYSVGIGQISSEVPQNLSASRPQDRQFILSSKKLLLSDSGFYLCAWRGAKGYTFGSGTRLTVV.

Comments on this clone: In the same sample, other DNA sequences code for this CDR3. The CDR3 sequence: CASSLALGGNTEAFF. The CDR3 DNA reads TGTGCCAGCAGCTTAGCCCTCGGTGGGAACACTGAAGCTTTCTTT. V usage is TRBV7-9 and J usage is TRBJ1-1; D is ambiguous. The CDR3 sequence is 15 residues long. V shed 0 bases and J shed 1 base, with 9 bases lying between them. Germline lookup yields CDR1 SEHNR and CDR2 FQNEAQ (reference sequence). The variable domain in full, completed from reference TRBV7-9 and TRBJ1-1, reads DTGVSQNPRHKITKRGQNVTFRCDPISEHNRLYWYRQTLGQGPEFLTYFQNEAQLEKSRLLSDRFSAERPKGSFSTLEIQRTEQGDSAMYLCASSLALGGNTEAFFGQGTRLTVV.

The chain couples TRBV23-1 to TRBJ1-5; D is undetermined. TRBV23-1 belongs to the ORF category, with a function that is uncertain. The CDR3 runs to 17 residues. V was shortened by 3 bases and J by 2 bases, with 17 bases between the two germline ends. CDR3 DNA: TGCGCCAGCAGTCATACCGTGGAGGGCCGCCGCAATCAGCCCCAGCATTTT. This codes for CASSHTVEGRRNQPQHF.

The V gene is TRBV7-3, the J gene TRBJ1-1; D gene ambiguous. CDR1 and CDR2 (germline): SGHTA, FQGTGA. Deletions cut 3 bases from V and 5 bases from J, with 25 bases between. CDR3 length: 18 amino acids. CDR3 in amino acids: CASSFSAFGSSGTTEAFF. The CDR3 nucleotides read TGTGCCAGCAGCTTTTCGGCTTTTGGTTCATCAGGAACGACTGAAGCTTTCTTT.

This chain connects TRBV19 to TRBJ2-5, with 7 bases lining up with TRBD1. Germline values: CDR1 LNHDA, CDR2 SQIVND (reference sequence). V lost 6 bases, J lost 5 bases, and 6 bases stayed unmatched. This CDR3 spans 13 amino acids. The DNA of the CDR3 is TGTGCCAGTAGGAGGGACAGCAGGGAGACCCAGTACTTC. Protein product: CASRRDSRETQYF.

V usage is TRBV6-5 and J usage is TRBJ1-6; TRBD1 agrees at 9 bases. This CDR3 comprises 15 residues. Germline CDR1 is MNHEY and CDR2 is SVGAGI. The V gene end was trimmed by 5 bases and the J gene end by 6 bases; junction bases not matched to a gene: 5. CDR3 nucleotides: TGTGCCAGCAGTCCCGGGACAGGGAGTAATTCACCCCTCCACTTT. Translated, it gives CASSPGTGSNSPLHF.

This chain links TRBV6-1 with TRBJ2-2, with 7 positions matching TRBD2. Germline V gene sequence: CDR1 MNHNS, CDR2 SASEGT. Losses at the gene ends were 2 bases for V and 6 bases for J; bases not matched to a gene: 3. CDR3 length: 14 amino acids. CDR3 DNA: TGTGCCAGCAGTGAACGGGGGGATCCCGGGGAGCTGTTTTTT. Protein sequence: CASSERGDPGELFF.

Comments on this clone: This sample also contains other DNA sequences that code for the same CDR3. The chain carries TRBV27 and TRBJ2-7; 7 nucleotides agree with TRBD1. V lost 3 bases and J lost 2; bases outside the gene matches: 1. The CDR3 contains 13 residues. The V gene's germline CDR1 is MNHEY and CDR2 SMNVEV (reference sequence). The CDR3 loop reads CASSLGTAYEQYF. The DNA of the CDR3 is TGTGCCAGCAGTTTGGGGACAGCCTACGAGCAGTACTTC.

The chain links TRBV7-9 to TRBJ2-3, with 8 bases identical to TRBD1. CDR3 length: 15 amino acids. Per the germline V gene, CDR1 is SEHNR and CDR2 is FQNEAQ (reference sequence). Trimming at V came to 4 bases and at J to 1 base, leaving 4 bases not matched to a gene. For the CDR3, the DNA is TGTGCCAGCAGCTCCGGACAGGGCCGCACAGATACGCAGTATTTT. Residues: CASSSGQGRTDTQYF.